The next 17 T cell receptor beta chains were all read from a single sample in a study of T-cell memory formation after mild COVID-19. Each CDR3 protein gets one entry after TCRdb re-called the 5' RACE reads with MiXCR. The sample has approximately 560,000 distinct CDR3 sequences; roughly a sixth are singletons. The sample taken for sequencing was PBMCs or a T cell subset sorted from them (not recorded which). These receptors were taken from an adult woman who had mild COVID-19 (a few samples of this study predate the infection). Cell type and time point are not known.

In its sample, this clonotype was seen a few times. The chain links TRBV18 to TRBJ2-3; TRBD2 agrees at 16 bases. The V gene end was trimmed by 3 bases and the J gene end by 2 bases; junction bases not matched to a gene: 2. CDR1 KGHSH and CDR2 LQKENI come from the germline V gene. The CDR3 is 17 amino acids. CDR3 sequence (DNA): TGTGCCAGCTCACCGGGACTAGCGGGAGGGAACACAGATACGCAGTATTTT. Translated: CASSPGLAGGNTDTQYF.

The genes are TRBV5-1 and TRBJ2-3; 11 bases line up with TRBD2. This CDR3 is 19 amino acids long. Looked up from germline, CDR1 is SGHRS and CDR2 is YFSETQ. Trimming cost V 1 base and J 6 bases; bases outside gene matches: 16. The DNA of the CDR3 is TGCGCCAGCAGCTTGCCGCCCGGGCGTCTAGCGGGGGGCCGTGATACGCAGTATTTT. Translation: CASSLPPGRLAGGRDTQYF.

This clonotype showed up many times. A junction boundary mismatches the germline segment, possibly from a read error. The chain is built from TRBV5-1 and TRBJ2-5; 8 bases map to TRBD1. Germline V lookup: CDR1 SGHRS, CDR2 YFSETQ. CDR3 length: 14 amino acids. This chain's CDR3 is CASSFGQGQETQYF. The CDR3 DNA sequence: TGTGCCAGCAGCTTCGGACAGGGACAAGAGACCCAGTACTTC. The full variable domain, with the rest looked up from reference TRBV5-1 and TRBJ2-5, is KAGVTQTPRYLIKTRGQQVTLSCSPISGHRSVSWYQQTPGQGLQFLFEYFSETQRNKGNFPGRFSGRQFSNSRSEMNVSTLELGDSALYLCASSFGQGQETQYFGPGTRLLVL.

There are a few counts of this clonotype. The junction shows a germline mismatch at one end, possibly a read error. The chain is built from TRBV6-5 and TRBJ2-7; tentative D call: TRBD1 (5 bases). The CDR3 length is 14 residues. Germline CDR1 and CDR2: MNHEY and SVGAGI. CDR3 sequence reads: CASSYSRVSHEQYF. The CDR3 nucleotides are TGTGCCAGCAGTTACAGCAGGGTCTCCCACGAGCAGTACTTC.

This clonotype has more than one count but fewer than ten. The genes are TRBV12-3 or TRBV12-4 and TRBJ1-1, with D perhaps TRBD1 (6 bases). Trimming removed 6 bases from V and 6 bases from J, with 26 bases in between. The CDR3 contains 17 residues. CDR3: CASSLRRGGLTDPEAFF. The CDR3 DNA is TGTGCCAGCAGCCTAAGACGAGGGGGGTTAACGGACCCTGAAGCTTTCTTT.

The chain carries TRBV20-1 and TRBJ2-7; tentative D call: TRBD2 (5 bases). V was clipped by 0 bases and J by 1 base, with 10 bases between them. The CDR3 contains 14 residues. Looked up from germline, CDR1 is DFQATT and CDR2 is SNEGSKA (reference sequence). CDR3 residues: CSAREVRRSYEQYF. As DNA, the CDR3 is TGCAGTGCTAGAGAGGTCCGGAGGTCCTACGAGCAGTACTTC.

This chain connects TRBV6-1 to TRBJ2-2; possible D gene TRBD2, 5 bases. V was pared by 5 bases and J by 0 bases, with 7 bases between. Per the germline V gene, CDR1 is MNHNS and CDR2 is SASEGT. The CDR3 runs to 14 residues. The CDR3: CASSRGPNTGELFF. CDR3 DNA sequence: TGTGCCAGCAGTCGAGGGCCGAACACCGGGGAGCTGTTTTTT.

This clonotype was detected a few times. The chain uses TRBV12-3 or TRBV12-4 and TRBJ1-3, with D hard to call. This CDR3 has 16 residues. The V end was cut by 6 bases, the J end by 4 bases, with 19 bases between. The CDR3 DNA reads TGTGCCAGCAGACAAGGGTGGGAAGTGGCCGGAAACACCATATATTTT. This translates into CASRQGWEVAGNTIYF.

The chain recombines TRBV2 with TRBJ1-3; a weak D match, TRBD1 (6 bases). The CDR3 covers 14 residues. Looked up from germline, CDR1 is SNHLY and CDR2 is FYNNEI. V was trimmed by 10 bases and J by 0 bases, leaving 13 bases between them. CDR3 sequence reads: CATTDRRSGNTIYF. In DNA, the CDR3 is TGTGCCACTACGGACAGACGCTCTGGAAACACCATATATTTT.

This clonotype appeared many times. The V gene is TRBV7-2, the J gene TRBJ2-3; no clear D. The ends were cut back, 3 bases at V and 0 bases at J, with 7 bases in the middle. The germline CDR1 and CDR2 sequences are SGHTA and FQGNSA. The CDR3 consists of 14 residues. The CDR3 region has the DNA TGTGCCAGCAGCTTTTTATCCAGCACAGATACGCAGTATTTT. It encodes CASSFLSSTDTQYF.

The table lists this clonotype with a count of one. J is TRBJ1-2 and V is TRBV24-1, with 7 nucleotides matching TRBD1. CDR1 is KGHDR, CDR2 SFDVKD, per germline. The CDR3 runs 16 residues. J gave up 1 base and V 0 bases, and 4 bases lay outside the gene matches. In DNA, the CDR3 is TGTGCCACCAGTGATTTGCGACAGGGATATAACTATGGCTACACCTTC. Translating it yields CATSDLRQGYNYGYTF.

This clonotype came up a few times. The chain employs TRBV10-2 and TRBJ1-5; D remains ambiguous. Germline-derived CDR1 and CDR2 are WSHSY and SAAADI. The CDR3 loop spans 14 amino acids. With 0 bases removed from V and 3 bases from J, the gap between germline ends came to 6 bases. CDR3 bases: TGCGCCAGCAGTGAGTCCAGCCCCAATCAGCCCCAGCATTTT. It codes for CASSESSPNQPQHF.

This clonotype has a handful of counts. This chain connects TRBV18 to TRBJ2-3; TRBD2 agrees at 11 bases. V trimming: 3 bases; J trimming: 0 bases; junction bases outside the gene matches: 5. This CDR3 spans 17 amino acids. CDR1 and CDR2 (germline): KGHSH, LQKENI. CDR3 region: CASSPPGLAASTDTQYF. The DNA of the CDR3 is TGTGCCAGCTCACCTCCGGGACTAGCGGCTAGCACAGATACGCAGTATTTT.

V is TRBV30 and J is TRBJ2-2; D unresolved. CDR3 length: 14 residues. V was pared by 5 bases and J by 14 bases, with 24 bases between. Germline CDR1 is GTSNPN and CDR2 is SVGIG (reference sequence). The CDR3 reads CAWGLAPSEMDLFF. The CDR3 DNA sequence: TGTGCCTGGGGCCTGGCCCCTTCGGAAATGGATCTGTTTTTT.

Many counts were recorded for this clonotype. This chain joins TRBV10-3 and TRBJ2-5, with D possibly called TRBD1 or TRBD2 (5 bases each). CDR3 length equals 14 residues. V was trimmed by 0 bases and J by 0 bases, leaving 5 bases between them. Germline V lookup: CDR1 ENHRY, CDR2 SYGVKD. CDR3 nucleotides: TGTGCCATCAGTGAGTCGGGGGACCAAGAGACCCAGTACTTC. Translation gives CAISESGDQETQYF.

The chain employs TRBV7-9 and TRBJ1-2, with 7 bases aligning to TRBD1. The junction had 6 bases not matched to a gene; V was cut back by 5 bases and J by 3 bases. The CDR3 extends over 14 amino acids. Germline values: CDR1 SEHNR, CDR2 FQNEAQ (reference sequence). Here the CDR3 reads CASSPSGTDYGYTF. The CDR3 nucleotides read TGTGCCAGCAGCCCTTCCGGGACAGACTATGGCTACACCTTC.

Only a few counts were recorded for this clonotype. The J gene is TRBJ2-3, the V gene TRBV7-3, with TRBD2 identical over 9 bases. CDR1 and CDR2 (germline): SGHTA, FQGTGA. The CDR3 runs to 15 residues. The V and J ends lost 0 bases and 7 bases, in that order; junction bases with no gene match: 5. CDR3 sequence: CASSLTSGSLNTQYF. The CDR3 coding sequence is TGTGCCAGCAGCTTAACTAGCGGGAGCCTAAATACGCAGTATTTT.